This T cell receptor (beta chain) is drawn from a study of T cell repertoires in cytomegalovirus infection. Whole-study context: Evidence of both CMV infection and a matching HLA type came from public TCR beta signatures.

The sample holds many counts of this clonotype. TCRdb reprocessed the reads with MiXCR, giving one entry per CDR3 protein. This table holds about 490,000 distinct CDR3 sequences, over 9% found once. This CDR3 spans 13 amino acids. V lost 3 bases and J lost 5, with 10 bases in between. Germline assignment: CDR1 SSHAT and CDR2 FNYEAQ (reference sequence). Sequencing used PBMCs. This clonotype was sampled from a human donor in good health (CMV status not recorded). Some clones in this sample may be carry-over from other donors' samples. The rearrangement links TRBV7-7 to TRBJ2-5, with no clear D. CDR3: CASSLLGYETQYF. Here the CDR3 DNA reads TGTGCCAGCAGCTTGTTAGGATACGAGACCCAGTACTTC.